This paragraph covers one TCR beta chain sequence. The method was immunoSEQ multiplex PCR; TCRdb's version includes in-frame clones alone and lacks a portion of them. The sample records some 30,000 clones, around 90% being singletons. This sample was included in a study of blood T cell repertoires in COVID-19. Study-level background: Sites in the United States, Italy and Spain provided acute and convalescent COVID-19 samples.

J lost 7 bases, V lost 7 bases, and 1 base had no gene match. CDR1 is WSHSY and CDR2 is SAAADI in the germline V gene. This CDR3 is built from 13 residues. The chain recombines TRBV10-2 with TRBJ2-1, with 13 positions matching TRBD2. This sequence originates from a man between 65 and 80 years old with active or convalescent COVID-19. The sample taken for sequencing was peripheral blood. CDR3 in amino acids: CASILAGGNEQFF. CDR3 bases: TGCGCCAGCATACTAGCGGGAGGGAATGAGCAGTTCTTC.